This note documents a single TCR beta chain sequence. Its specificity is unknown. The source of the sample is a study of response to subunit inactivated influenza vaccine. Study-wide points: Authors suggested seasonal influenza vaccinations each recruit few new T cells.

TCRdb reprocessed the RT-PCR reads with MiXCR, giving one entry per CDR3 protein. Found here are over 400,000 distinct CDR3 sequences, over 10% of them singletons; the top ten hold about 12%. The sample was PBMCs from blood, taken roughly 6 weeks after vaccination. The origin of this receptor is a man aged 50 to 59 who received an inactivated influenza vaccine.

The chain's CDR3 is CASSESGLSSYEQYF. In nucleotides, the CDR3 is TGCGCCAGCAGTGAGTCTGGGCTGAGCTCCTACGAGCAGTACTTC. The chain links TRBV10-2 to TRBJ2-7; no firm D call. Trimming pared 0 bases from V and 0 bases from J, leaving 9 bases between. The CDR3 totals 15 residues. Per the germline V gene, CDR1 is WSHSY and CDR2 is SAAADI.